The 24 T cell receptor beta chains below come from one sample, sequenced in a study of T cell responses to AZD1222 COVID-19 vaccine. The data were produced by immunoSEQ multiplex PCR, yet TCRdb's version contains in-frame clones alone and is incomplete. Altogether 120,000 to 150,000 clones are present, about 89% being singletons, with the ten largest covering 2.5% to 3.5%. The sequencing here drew on peripheral blood, taken on day 0 of AZD1222 vaccination. Receptor source: an adult in good health.

CDR3 DNA sequence: TGTGCCATCAGTGAGTCGAACCCTGATACGCAGTATTTT. This translates into CAISESNPDTQYF. V and J are TRBV10-3 and TRBJ2-3; no definite D call. Trimming cost V 0 bases and J 6 bases, with 7 bases left between them. This CDR3 is 13 amino acids long. Germline CDR1 reads ENHRY; CDR2 reads SYGVKD.

This clone was seen a few times. The rearrangement links TRBV14 to TRBJ2-7, with TRBD2 matching 10 bases. CDR1 is SGHDN and CDR2 is FVKESK in the germline V gene. V shed 3 bases, J shed 2 bases, and the junction held 7 bases outside the gene matches. The CDR3 is 16 amino acids. This CDR3 is CASSQSGTSATYEQYF. In DNA form, the CDR3 reads TGTGCCAGCAGCCAGTCCGGGACTAGCGCAACCTACGAGCAGTACTTC. Variable domain in full (rest from reference TRBV14 and TRBJ2-7): EAGVTQFPSHSVIEKGQTVTLRCDPISGHDNLYWYRRVMGKEIKFLLHFVKESKQDESGMPNNRFLAERTGGTYSTLKVQPAELEDSGVYFCASSQSGTSATYEQYFGPGTRLTVT.

The chain combines TRBV5-1 with TRBJ2-7; no clear D gene. CDR1 and CDR2 (germline): SGHRS, YFSETQ. This CDR3 has 14 residues. Trimming removed 0 bases from V and 2 bases from J, with 9 bases in between. The CDR3 here is CASSLASSAYEQYF. CDR3 sequence (DNA): TGCGCCAGCAGCTTGGCCAGCAGCGCCTACGAGCAGTACTTC.

This sequence joins TRBV6-5 and TRBJ2-2; D possibly corresponds to TRBD2 (5 bases). The CDR3 spans 16 residues. V was trimmed by 4 bases and J by 1 base, leaving 13 bases between them. Germline lookup yields CDR1 MNHEY and CDR2 SVGAGI. For the CDR3, the DNA is TGTGCCAGCAGTTTGTTTGGCGGGTGGAACACCGGGGAGCTGTTTTTT. Residues: CASSLFGGWNTGELFF.

V usage is TRBV6-5 and J usage is TRBJ2-3; tentatively, D is TRBD1 (5 bases). This CDR3 contains 15 residues. Between the trimmed V and J ends, which lost 2 bases and 2 bases, there was a span of 11 bases. The V gene's germline CDR1 is MNHEY and CDR2 SVGAGI. CDR3 coding DNA: TGTGCCAGCAGTTACGGGGCCCAGTACACAGATACGCAGTATTTT. Translated: CASSYGAQYTDTQYF.

V is TRBV5-1 and J is TRBJ2-5; tentatively, D is TRBD1 (6 bases). Germline CDR1 is SGHRS and CDR2 is YFSETQ. The V end was cut by 6 bases, the J end by 3 bases, with 12 bases between. The CDR3 has 13 amino acids. The CDR3, as DNA: TGCGCCAGCACGCACCGGGACAAAGAGACCCAGTACTTC. Protein product: CASTHRDKETQYF.

The chain employs TRBV2 and TRBJ1-5; possibly TRBD1 for D (6 bases). This CDR3 region has 14 residues. Trimming cost V 5 bases and J 9 bases, with 17 bases left between them. Germline CDR1 SNHLY, CDR2 FYNNEI. CDR3 in amino acids: CASSFDRWEGPQHF. The CDR3 region has the DNA TGTGCCAGCAGTTTCGACAGGTGGGAGGGGCCCCAGCATTTT.

The V and J genes are TRBV11-1 and TRBJ2-7; a weak D match, TRBD2 (6 bases). The CDR3 runs 14 residues. Germline assignment: CDR1 SGHAT and CDR2 FQDESV (reference sequence). Trimming stripped 2 bases from V and 3 bases from J, with 11 bases between. CDR3 nucleotide sequence: TGTGCCAGCAGCTTAACGCGGGGAAACTACGAGCAGTACTTC. Residues: CASSLTRGNYEQYF.

In this sample, this clone turned up once. The V call is TRBV6-1, the J call TRBJ2-7; 11 nucleotides agree with TRBD1. The trim removed 1 base at V and 3 bases at J, leaving 2 bases unmatched. The CDR3 runs 15 residues. Germline-derived CDR1 and CDR2 are MNHNS and SASEGT. In DNA, the CDR3 is TGTGCCAGCAGTGAAGACGGGACAGGGGGCTACGAGCAGTACTTC. Translation: CASSEDGTGGYEQYF.

V gene TRBV7-9 combines with J gene TRBJ1-5, with 10 bases identical to TRBD1. The CDR3 is made up of 18 amino acids. Per germline, CDR1 SEHNR and CDR2 FQNEAQ (reference sequence). The trim removed 5 bases at V and 7 bases at J, leaving 17 bases unmatched. The CDR3 here is CASSPLTGTGAGGQPQHF. The CDR3, as DNA: TGTGCCAGCAGCCCCCTTACCGGGACAGGGGCGGGTGGCCAGCCCCAGCATTTT.

The V and J genes are TRBV9 and TRBJ2-5; D possibly matches TRBD1 or TRBD2 (6 bases each). This CDR3 spans 17 amino acids. Deletions cut 4 bases from V and 7 bases from J, with 26 bases between. Germline CDR1 and CDR2: SGDLS and YYNGEE. CDR3 DNA sequence: TGTGCCAGCAGCTCGAGCCCTCTATCGGGAGAGGGGGGGACCCAGTACTTC. Amino acids: CASSSSPLSGEGGTQYF. Looking up the rest from reference TRBV9 and TRBJ2-5 gives the full variable domain: DSGVTQTPKHLITATGQRVTLRCSPRSGDLSVYWYQQSLDQGLQFLIQYYNGEERAKGNILERFSAQQFPDLHSELNLSSLELGDSALYFCASSSSPLSGEGGTQYFGPGTRLLVL.

This clone occurred once. This chain joins TRBV4-2 and TRBJ2-2; 8 nucleotides match TRBD1. Germline lookup yields CDR1 LGHNA and CDR2 YNFKEQ. The length of the CDR3 is 17 residues. V lost 0 bases, J lost 7 bases, and 10 bases stayed unmatched. This CDR3 is CASSQDWQGAYGGELFF. For the CDR3, the DNA is TGTGCCAGCAGCCAAGATTGGCAGGGGGCCTACGGCGGGGAGCTGTTTTTT.

This sequence joins TRBV10-3 and TRBJ2-7; the match to TRBD1 covers 11 bases. This CDR3 has 15 amino acids. Germline loops: CDR1 ENHRY, CDR2 SYGVKD. V gave up 3 bases and J gave up 1 base; unmatched junction bases: 2. Here the CDR3 reads CAISDRDRGSYEQYF. CDR3 nucleotides: TGTGCCATCAGTGATAGGGACAGGGGGTCCTACGAGCAGTACTTC.

This clone was picked up one time. The CDR3 sequence: CASRDYEQYF. In DNA, the CDR3 is TGTGCCAGCAGGGACTACGAGCAGTACTTC. The chain recombines TRBV21-1 with TRBJ2-7. TRBV21-1 has pseudogene status. The CDR3 extends over 10 amino acids.

The CDR3 loop reads CASSALLAGNTGELFF. DNA for the CDR3: TGCGCCAGCAGCGCCTTACTAGCGGGGAACACCGGGGAGCTGTTTTTT. V usage is TRBV5-1 and J usage is TRBJ2-2; 9 bases line up with TRBD2. The CDR3 covers 16 residues. V dropped 4 bases and J dropped 1; count of bases not matched to a gene: 5. CDR1 and CDR2 from the germline V gene are SGHRS and YFSETQ.

The chain has TRBV7-3 and TRBJ2-1; 9 nucleotides match TRBD1. V lost 6 bases to trimming and J lost 7 bases; unmatched junction nucleotides: 16. The germline V gene has CDR1 SGHTA and CDR2 FQGTGA. This CDR3 has 17 residues. DNA of the CDR3: TGTGCCAGCAGTTTAGGATCAAGAACAGGGGGCATGAATGAGCAGTTCTTC. This sequence encodes CASSLGSRTGGMNEQFF.

The J gene is TRBJ2-5, the V gene TRBV3-1 (or the pseudogene TRBV3-2), with 12 bases aligning to TRBD2. The CDR3 spans 16 residues. Germline values: CDR1 LGHDT, CDR2 YNNKEL (reference sequence). V trimming: 3 bases; J trimming: 1 base; junction bases outside the gene matches: 3. The CDR3 sequence is CASSQTSGGPQETQYF. Here the CDR3 DNA reads TGTGCCAGCAGCCAGACTAGCGGGGGCCCCCAAGAGACCCAGTACTTC.

The chain employs TRBV5-4 and TRBJ2-3; 9 bases are a match to TRBD2. This CDR3 is built from 17 residues. Germline V gives CDR1 SGHNT, CDR2 YYREEE (reference sequence). The V gene end was trimmed by 4 bases and the J gene end by 2 bases; junction bases not matched to a gene: 11. The CDR3 spells CASSLGAGGYNTDTQYF. CDR3 DNA sequence: TGTGCCAGCAGCCTTGGAGCGGGGGGCTATAACACAGATACGCAGTATTTT.

The chain joins TRBV9 to TRBJ2-3; TRBD1 might be the D (6 bases). CDR3 length equals 16 residues. The V end was cut by 3 bases, the J end by 0 bases, with 14 bases between. Germline-derived CDR1 and CDR2 are SGDLS and YYNGEE. CDR3 in DNA: TGTGCCAGCAGCGCAGGTCCGGGACATAGCACAGATACGCAGTATTTT. Translated, it gives CASSAGPGHSTDTQYF.

Here the CDR3 reads CASSPTLAGNEQYF. CDR3 coding DNA: TGTGCCAGCAGCCCGACACTAGCGGGAAACGAGCAGTACTTC. This chain joins TRBV7-2 and TRBJ2-7, with 10 bases fitting TRBD2. The V and J ends lost 5 bases and 5 bases, in that order; junction bases with no gene match: 6. The CDR3 sequence is 14 residues long. Germline V gives CDR1 SGHTA, CDR2 FQGNSA. The full variable domain, completed using reference TRBV7-2 and TRBJ2-7, is GAGVSQSPSNKVTEKGKDVELRCDPISGHTALYWYRQSLGQGLEFLIYFQGNSAPDKSGLPSDRFSAERTGGSVSTLTIQRTQQEDSAVYLCASSPTLAGNEQYFGPGTRLTVT.

The chain's CDR3 is CSVETGSTDTQYF. The CDR3 DNA follows: TGCAGCGTTGAAACCGGGAGCACAGATACGCAGTATTTT. The chain joins TRBV29-1 to TRBJ2-3, with D unresolved. The CDR3 loop spans 13 amino acids. CDR1 is SQVTM, CDR2 ANQGSEA, per germline. Deletions cut 2 bases from V and 0 bases from J, with 6 bases between.

In DNA form, the CDR3 reads TGCGCCAGCAGCTACCCAGCGGGGGTCACAGATACGCAGTATTTT. This sequence encodes CASSYPAGVTDTQYF. The chain combines TRBV4-1 with TRBJ2-3; 8 bases fit TRBD2. The CDR3 spans 15 residues. V was pared by 5 bases and J by 2 bases, with 6 bases of the junction left unmatched. Germline V gene sequence: CDR1 MGHRA, CDR2 YSYEKL.

V and J are TRBV28 and TRBJ2-5; D gene unclear. CDR1 MDHEN and CDR2 SYDVKM come from the germline V gene. The CDR3 is 14 residues long. V lost 2 bases to trimming and J lost 2 bases, with 9 bases between them. CDR3 region: CASSLSRLQETQYF. In nucleotides, the CDR3 is TGTGCCAGCAGTTTAAGCAGGCTACAAGAGACCCAGTACTTC.

This sequence joins TRBV28 and TRBJ1-1; the D is unclear. Germline lookup yields CDR1 MDHEN and CDR2 SYDVKM. Trimming left V 3 bases short and J 0 bases short, with 8 bases between. The CDR3 extends over 14 amino acids. The CDR3: CASSLVGMNTEAFF. CDR3 DNA: TGTGCCAGCAGTTTGGTCGGCATGAACACTGAAGCTTTCTTT.